A single sample is the source of the 16 T cell receptor beta chains below, sequenced in a study of Ad26.COV2.S vaccination and SARS-CoV-2 variants. The treatment here: roughly 19 received Ad26.COV2.S at low or high dose, single or two shots; several received placebo; per-sample allocation not given. The study sampled participants on day 63 after the first vaccine or placebo injection. Sequencing used immunoSEQ multiplex PCR; TCRdb keeps in-frame clones, though not all of them. The sample carries about 280,000 clones, approximately 87% recorded once. Sequencing was performed on peripheral blood, taken in a trial of Ad26.COV2.S vaccine versus placebo. These receptors came from a person aged 18 to 65 who received the Ad26.COV2.S COVID-19 vaccine or a placebo.

The rearrangement links TRBV5-1 to TRBJ1-5, with D perhaps matching TRBD1 (5 bases). CDR1 is SGHRS and CDR2 is YFSETQ in the germline V gene. The germline V and J ends were trimmed by 4 bases and 0 bases, with 20 bases remaining between them. This CDR3 has 18 residues. The CDR3 spells CASSEQDQLGDSNQPQHF. CDR3 sequence (DNA): TGCGCCAGCAGCGAACAGGACCAGCTTGGAGATAGCAATCAGCCCCAGCATTTT. The entire variable domain, with the rest obtained from reference TRBV5-1 and TRBJ1-5, is as follows: KAGVTQTPRYLIKTRGQQVTLSCSPISGHRSVSWYQQTPGQGLQFLFEYFSETQRNKGNFPGRFSGRQFSNSRSEMNVSTLELGDSALYLCASSEQDQLGDSNQPQHFGDGTRLSIL.

This clone came up once. V is TRBV7-9 and J is TRBJ1-5; D remains ambiguous. Trimming removed 1 base at V and 2 bases at J, with 6 bases between. Germline loops: CDR1 SEHNR, CDR2 FQNEAQ (reference sequence). CDR3 length: 14 residues. CDR3 sequence: CASSLGVGNQPQHF. CDR3 sequence (DNA): TGTGCCAGCAGCTTAGGGGTAGGCAATCAGCCCCAGCATTTT. Full variable domain (remainder filled in from reference TRBV7-9 and TRBJ1-5): DTGVSQNPRHKITKRGQNVTFRCDPISEHNRLYWYRQTLGQGPEFLTYFQNEAQLEKSRLLSDRFSAERPKGSFSTLEIQRTEQGDSAMYLCASSLGVGNQPQHFGDGTRLSIL.

V gene TRBV19 combines with J gene TRBJ2-3; perhaps D is TRBD1 or TRBD2 (5 bases each). This CDR3 spans 17 amino acids. Trimming took off 3 bases at V and 0 bases at J, with 16 bases between the two ends. CDR1 and CDR2 (germline): LNHDA, SQIVND (reference sequence). As DNA, the CDR3 is TGTGCCAGTAGTATCCCTCTGGGGACGGAGAGCACAGATACGCAGTATTTT. It yields the protein CASSIPLGTESTDTQYF. The full variable domain, completed using reference TRBV19 and TRBJ2-3, is DGGITQSPKYLFRKEGQNVTLSCEQNLNHDAMYWYRQDPGQGLRLIYYSQIVNDFQKGDIAEGYSVSREKKESFPLTVTSAQKNPTAFYLCASSIPLGTESTDTQYFGPGTRLTVL.

On this clone itself: Germline is not matched at one junction end, which may reflect a read error. The CDR3 reads CASSPPEGQLDF. In DNA, the CDR3 is TGTGCCAGCTCACCACCGGAGGGACAGTTGGACTTT. This chain joins TRBV18 and TRBJ1-1, with 7 bases aligning to TRBD1. Germline V gene sequence: CDR1 KGHSH, CDR2 LQKENI. CDR3 size: 12 residues.

This clone has just one count. V usage is TRBV5-4 and J usage is TRBJ2-5; 8 bases align to TRBD2. This CDR3 has 15 residues. Germline V gives CDR1 SGHNT, CDR2 YYREEE (reference sequence). Trimming at V came to 0 bases and at J to 7 bases, leaving 8 bases not matched to a gene. The CDR3 sequence is CASSLGQRELGTQYF. The DNA for the CDR3 is TGTGCCAGCAGCTTGGGCCAGCGGGAGTTAGGGACCCAGTACTTC.

The chain joins TRBV4-2 to TRBJ2-1; TRBD2 matches 8 bases. Germline CDR1 reads LGHNA; CDR2 reads YNFKEQ. With 0 bases clipped from V and 0 bases from J, the junction kept 10 bases outside the gene matches. The CDR3 covers 19 residues. CDR3 region: CASSQDPTSGGGSYNEQFF. For the CDR3, the DNA is TGTGCCAGCAGCCAAGATCCCACTAGCGGAGGGGGCTCCTACAATGAGCAGTTCTTC.

The chain couples TRBV7-9 to TRBJ1-5; maybe TRBD1 (5 bases). Germline lookup yields CDR1 SEHNR and CDR2 FQNEAQ (reference sequence). With 4 bases removed from V and 2 bases from J, the gap between germline ends came to 12 bases. The CDR3 loop spans 15 amino acids. CDR3 nucleotides: TGTGCCAGCAGCTCCTTGGGGGTTCGCAATCAGCCCCAGCATTTT. Protein product: CASSSLGVRNQPQHF.

This rearrangement joins TRBV5-1 to TRBJ1-1; 8 bases fit TRBD1. Germline loops: CDR1 SGHRS, CDR2 YFSETQ. The CDR3 runs to 15 residues. J lost 6 bases, V lost 5 bases, and 12 bases had no gene match. The DNA of the CDR3 is TGCGCCAGCAGGGAGCAGACAGGGGTAAAATCTGAAGCTTTCTTT. Translation gives CASREQTGVKSEAFF.

This chain uses TRBV19 with TRBJ1-2; D not resolved. The germline CDR1 and CDR2 sequences are LNHDA and SQIVND (reference sequence). CDR3 length: 13 residues. Trimming removed 0 bases at V and 4 bases at J, with 6 bases between. The CDR3 reads CASSIDSTYGYTF. The CDR3 bases are TGTGCCAGTAGTATAGACAGTACCTATGGCTACACCTTC.

The chain combines TRBV12-5 with TRBJ2-3; D is unclear. CDR1 LGHNT and CDR2 FRNRAP come from the germline V gene. This CDR3 region has 9 residues. Trimming left V 6 bases short and J 8 bases short, with 3 bases between. The CDR3 nucleotides are TGTGCTAGTGGAACTACGCAGTATTTT. Translation gives CASGTTQYF.

The genes are TRBV19 and TRBJ2-3, with a tentative D call TRBD1 (6 bases). V lost 6 bases and J 3 bases, leaving 13 bases between the germline ends. The CDR3 totals 14 residues. Germline lookup yields CDR1 LNHDA and CDR2 SQIVND (reference sequence). The DNA of the CDR3 is TGTGCCAGTAGATCAGGGGAACCGACAGATACGCAGTATTTT. Translation gives CASRSGEPTDTQYF. The whole variable domain, remainder taken from reference TRBV19 and TRBJ2-3, is DGGITQSPKYLFRKEGQNVTLSCEQNLNHDAMYWYRQDPGQGLRLIYYSQIVNDFQKGDIAEGYSVSREKKESFPLTVTSAQKNPTAFYLCASRSGEPTDTQYFGPGTRLTVL.

The CDR3 is CASSLPSGSTDTQYF. In DNA form, the CDR3 reads TGCGCCAGCAGCCTCCCTAGCGGAAGCACAGATACGCAGTATTTT. This sequence joins TRBV5-1 and TRBJ2-3, with 7 nucleotides matching TRBD2. Germline-derived CDR1 and CDR2 are SGHRS and YFSETQ. The CDR3 covers 15 residues. V shed 4 bases, J shed 0 bases, and the junction held 5 bases outside the gene matches.

This clone was recorded only once. The chain joins TRBV6-5 to TRBJ2-7; either TRBD1 or TRBD2 may fit D (5 bases each). Germline values: CDR1 MNHEY, CDR2 SVGAGI. CDR3 size: 13 residues. Trimming stripped 5 bases from V and 6 bases from J, with 14 bases between. In nucleotides, the CDR3 is TGTGCCAGCAGTCCGGGACCAAGGGGCGAGCAGTACTTC. This translates into CASSPGPRGEQYF.

The chain is built from TRBV5-1 and TRBJ1-1; tentative D call: TRBD1 (6 bases). Germline values: CDR1 SGHRS, CDR2 YFSETQ. The ends were cut back, 0 bases at V and 0 bases at J, with 9 bases in the middle. The CDR3 spans 15 residues. Here the CDR3 DNA reads TGCGCCAGCAGCTTGGGACAGGCGATGAACACTGAAGCTTTCTTT. Translation: CASSLGQAMNTEAFF.

The rearrangement links TRBV12-5 to TRBJ2-3; 7 nucleotides line up with TRBD1. After removal of 1 base from V and 1 base from J, the junction contained 2 bases not matched to a gene. This CDR3 is built from 15 residues. CDR1 and CDR2 (germline): LGHNT, FRNRAP. CDR3 protein: CASGLGQGGTDTQYF. CDR3 in DNA: TGTGCTAGTGGTTTGGGGCAGGGGGGCACAGATACGCAGTATTTT.

V is TRBV2 and J is TRBJ1-2, with D unresolved. This CDR3 comprises 15 residues. V lost 7 bases to trimming and J lost 1 base, with 16 bases between them. Looked up from germline, CDR1 is SNHLY and CDR2 is FYNNEI. CDR3 sequence: CASTPGQTVNYGYTF. The CDR3 region has the DNA TGTGCCAGCACACCTGGGCAGACTGTTAACTATGGCTACACCTTC.